This TCR beta chain was sequenced for a study of blood T cell repertoires in COVID-19. Data came from immunoSEQ multiplex PCR; TCRdb stores just in-frame clones and leaves some out. Here the sample spans about 190,000 clones, 75% to 80% being singletons. The V gene lost 4 bases and the J gene lost 5 bases, with 12 bases spanning the gap. Looked up from germline, CDR1 is MNHEY and CDR2 is SVGEGT. This CDR3 has 14 residues. Source material: peripheral blood. The genes are TRBV6-2 or TRBV6-3 and TRBJ2-1, with a weak D call TRBD2 (5 bases). This TCR was recovered from a woman aged 65 to 85 with acute or convalescent COVID-19. CDR3 sequence: CASSWSGRNNEQFF. CDR3 in DNA: TGTGCCAGCAGTTGGAGCGGCCGAAACAATGAGCAGTTCTTC.